This TCR beta chain derives from a study of cytomegalovirus exposure and HLA in healthy donors (dated by TCRdb to about 2017). About the investigation overall: An earlier analysis of several hundred of the donors reported 276 Gb of sequence data and about 120 million unique TCR beta sequences obtained from around 170 million T cells. HLA typing covered class I and class II loci at four-digit resolution. To predict cytomegalovirus infection status, the study combined high-throughput TCR immunosequencing, statistical association of individual TCRs with disease status, and machine learning. All discovery cohort repertoires had been generated using a single sequencing platform. An early release covering about 600 HLA-typed donors comprised around 300 gigabases of sequencing data and 85 million to 100 million unique TCR sequences. Typing coverage differed by locus: A, B, C, DRB1 and DQB1 were typed in about 629-630 donors, DQA1 in roughly 500, DPA1 in around 610, and DPB1 in just under 480. To study patterns of TCR occurrence, a later analysis re-analyzed previously published TCR beta repertoires from 550 to 800 donors and added high-resolution HLA genotyping. The T cell repertoires of some 700 subjects were profiled by immunosequencing and related to cytomegalovirus serostatus. An earlier analysis of roughly 600 of the donors used high-throughput TCR beta sequencing to judge whether each TCR beta V gene segment behaved as functional or pseudogenic. Alongside the repertoire data, information on donor age, sex, ethnicity and CMV serostatus was compiled. On average, about 200,000 unique TCR beta nucleotide sequences were sequenced per donor among roughly 430 genotyped donors of the cohort, with around 19% of those sequences being non-productive. In the later analysis, no new phenotypic data were used to find candidate immune exposures; instead, reliance was placed on TCR beta sequences and their occurrence across donors. The genetic ancestry cluster associated with self-reported Caucasian donors included around four fifths of the roughly 410 genotyped donors. In a later genetic analysis, genome-wide SNP genotypes for about 65% of the roughly 670 donors were used, and that subset was treated as a discovery cohort. About five DR-DQ haplotypes were treated as single units for association and clustering because of strong linkage in the cohort. The study aimed to test whether cataloging public T cell receptors could reveal signatures of past pathogen exposure. Besides the first cohort of under 700 subjects, a separate validation cohort made up of roughly 130 different subjects was used. What the work shows at the level of the full study, not this receptor alone: According to a later analysis, parvovirus B19, influenza, CMV and Epstein-Barr virus appeared linked to several top co-occurrence clusters. The only immune exposure information available for the cohort was CMV serostatus. When HLA alleles, especially DR and DQ, strongly co-occurred, attributing TCR associations to individual alleles was difficult. It was suggested by the authors that the approach could potentially be generalized to other disease states and immunological phenotypes. While some public TCRs were present in many individuals, most TCR sequences turned up only very rarely across donors. Linkage disequilibrium might explain the correlated functional status among segregating V segments, but an unknown experimental factor could not be ruled out. According to a later analysis, most CMV-associated TCR beta chains appeared to be HLA-restricted, and the HLA associations seemed to be driven largely by CMV exposure. Cytomegalovirus status was reported to be diagnosed by the classifier with high specificity and sensitivity in both the original and validation cohorts. In a later genetic analysis, fewer N-insertions in productive TCRs were reported among donors in an Asian-associated ancestry cluster than the roughly 700-donor mean. Because counts were too low, roughly 18 rarely observed V segments, including chromosome 9 orphons, were left out of the earlier analysis of a few hundred of the donors. Because the 87-base-pair reads could not distinguish some IMGT-functional V segments, including TRBV6-2 and TRBV6-3, those segments were excluded. A later analysis found that TCR association rates varied across HLA loci, with DRB1 alleles showing the most associated TCRs and HLA-C alleles the fewest. The sequencing pipeline was judged likely to have produced a cluster of highly shared sequence variants as a technical artifact. V-gene and J-gene trimming of TCR beta chains was associated with a missense DCLRE1C variant in a later genetic analysis, and the association was replicated in an independent cohort. Three of the identified cytomegalovirus-associated TCR beta chains were confirmed in vitro to be specific for cytomegalovirus antigens. Only TCR beta chains were sequenced in this cohort, and the absence of alpha or paired-chain data limited detectable features. In an earlier analysis of about 600 of the donors, most TCR beta V segments appeared in productive rearrangements about 90% or about 30% of the time, broadly matching IMGT annotations. In a later analysis, HLA-associated TCR beta chains were found to be more clonally expanded and to have lower generation probabilities than equally common non-associated chains. Because HLA typing was missing for some donors at each locus, association tests included only the typed subset. The presence/absence analyses assumed that sequencing depth was roughly uniform across donors, and that assumption may not be true. In the study, 164 TCR beta chains were listed as associated with cytomegalovirus. At a false discovery rate of 0.05, a later analysis linked 15,000 to 20,000 TCR beta sequences to specific HLA alleles. A further reported finding was that TCR beta sequences accurately predicted the HLA-A and HLA-B alleles for most subjects in the first cohort.

Receptor libraries were prepared by the immunoSEQ multiplex PCR assay. For the multiplex PCR, a mixture combining 60 forward primers for TCR Vbeta segments and 13 reverse primers for TCR Jbeta segments was used. The CDR3 region of rearranged TCR beta genes was amplified from genomic DNA by a multiplex PCR assay. On the Illumina HiSeq System, the amplified TCR beta libraries were sequenced as 87-base-pair reads. The original methods were these. A later analysis tallied tens of millions of unique TCR beta chains across the 640 or so repertoires, and about 10 million of those chains were shared by two or more donors. Raw reads were error-corrected and collapsed into unique sequences by a nearest-neighbor algorithm in which closely related sequences were merged to remove PCR and sequencing errors. V, D and J gene segments were assigned by aligning CDR3 sequences to IMGT reference sequences. For a sequence to be retained, a match of at least six nucleotides to both a V gene segment and a J gene segment was required. Rearrangements were classified as productive when the CDR3 lacked stop codons and remained in frame with V and J, and all other rearrangements were classified as non-productive. CDR3 was defined by IMGT convention, running from the second conserved V-encoded cysteine to the conserved J-encoded phenylalanine. In an earlier analysis of approximately 500 of the donors, sequences lacking an unambiguous match to a single V gene segment were excluded. In an earlier analysis of some 590 of the donors, a V segment was called functional when productive rearrangements were above 56.7%, and segregating when the standard deviation between donors exceeded 5%. A statistical classification framework was built for diagnosing cytomegalovirus status from the catalog of TCR beta chain sequences. A later analysis assigned V and J genes by comparing TCR nucleotide sequences with IMGT/GENE-DB human TR gene sequences. A later analysis assigned CDR3 sequences and most-parsimonious VDJ recombination scenarios with the TCRdist pipeline. In a later analysis, each TCR beta chain was defined by its CDR3 amino acid sequence together with its V-gene family, and reads lacking a unique V-gene family were excluded. In a later analysis, around 650 highly shared, low-generation-probability nucleotide sequences were removed to address suspected cross-contamination and a sequencing artifact. For each public chain, a later analysis derived a clonal expansion index from normalized ranks of inferred template counts within each repertoire. Generation probabilities in a later analysis came from a VDJ recombination model fitted to out-of-frame rearrangements, and those results were checked against IGoR. In a later analysis, hypergeometric tests were used to score TCR-TCR, TCR-HLA and TCR-CMV co-occurrence, with a repertoire-size bias correction applied to TCR pairs. In a later analysis, false discovery rates were estimated by permuting HLA or CMV assignments 20 times. A later analysis grouped co-occurring TCRs with DBSCAN, adding TCRdist sequence similarity when clustering within HLA-allele-positive subsets. For co-occurrence clustering, repertoires with fewer than 30,000 or more than 120,000 public chains were excluded, along with 5 or 6 repertoires with anomalous nucleotide sharing. TCRdb obtained this table from immuneACCESS and retained in-frame rearrangements with V and J assigned. These tables miss some clones; where compared with another copy, unresolved V genes account for less than half of the shortfall, and the remainder is unexplained. V, J and clone size reflect that table, while D and trimming were determined from the DNA. A total of just over 200,000 clones appear in this sample, around 83% of them only once. The ten largest clonotypes hold 2.5% to 3.5% of the sample.

The cohort comprised some 680 healthy bone marrow donors. All cohort members were sampled while nominally healthy, although unrecorded immune exposures were likely present. The donor tested CMV seronegative and was one of the 352 seronegative cohort members. A peripheral blood sample was provided by each donor, and peripheral blood mononuclear cells were used for TCR beta sequencing. Genomic DNA was extracted from the blood cell samples with the Qiagen DNeasy Blood Extraction Kit. V is shortened by 0 bases, J by 12 bases, and the region joining them spans 13 bases. The CDR3 covers 13 residues, taking in both the cysteine and the phenylalanine. Just the 39-base CDR3 DNA is kept, in frame starting at base 1. From the germline V gene, CDR1 is LGHNA and CDR2 is YNFKEQ. This clone has only one observation. This clone's antigen is unknown. Base qualities are missing; no much larger clone stands one base away.

The clonotype comes from a woman aged 40 to 50 in good health and CMV-seronegative. The sequencing input was PBMCs. Rearrangement joined TRBV4-2 to TRBJ2-3; TRBD2 could be the D gene, as 5 bases match. CDR3 sequence: CASSQDFDYPQYF. The nucleotide sequence is TGTGCCAGCAGCCAAGATTTTGACTACCCCCAGTATTTT.